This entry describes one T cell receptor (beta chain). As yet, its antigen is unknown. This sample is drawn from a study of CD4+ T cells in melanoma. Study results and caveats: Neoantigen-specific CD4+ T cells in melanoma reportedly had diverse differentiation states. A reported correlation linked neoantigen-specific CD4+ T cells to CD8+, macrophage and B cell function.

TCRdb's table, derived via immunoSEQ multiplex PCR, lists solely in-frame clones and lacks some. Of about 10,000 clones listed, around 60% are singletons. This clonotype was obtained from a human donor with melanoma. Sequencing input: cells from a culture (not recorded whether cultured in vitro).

For the CDR3, the DNA is TGTGCCAGCACCAGGACTAGCGGGGGCCCCCTGCAGTTCTTC. This codes for CASTRTSGGPLQFF. V gene TRBV6-5 combines with J gene TRBJ2-1, with 13 bases aligning to TRBD2. Germline CDR1 is MNHEY and CDR2 is SVGAGI. The V and J ends lost 7 bases and 12 bases, in that order; junction bases with no gene match: 9. CDR3 length: 14 amino acids.